This TCR beta chain derives from a study of human T cells and chemical hapten exposure. MiXCR was run by TCRdb on the RACE reads, yielding one entry per CDR3 protein. This sample has some 110,000 distinct CDR3 sequences, with about 11% found just once. Time point reported: patch test 3, about 24 weeks after DPC sensitization. Treatment given: therapeutic diphenylcyclopropenone sensitization with weekly scalp DPC. This clonotype was counted only a few times. The sample consisted of whole blood, taken in connection with sensitization to the hapten diphenylcyclopropenone (DPC). The receptor was derived from a woman aged 45-65 years with alopecia areata. Some clones in this sample may be carry-over from other donors' samples.

The CDR3 sequence: CATLAGGSTDTQYF. CDR3 nucleotides: TGTGCCACCTTAGCGGGAGGGAGCACAGATACGCAGTATTTT. V gene TRBV13 combines with J gene TRBJ2-3, with 11 bases that match TRBD2. Trimming at V came to 10 bases and at J to 0 bases, leaving 3 bases not matched to a gene. CDR1 PRHDT and CDR2 FYEKMQ come from the germline V gene (reference sequence). CDR3 length equals 14 residues. Filled out from reference TRBV13 and TRBJ2-3, the complete variable domain reads AAGVIQSPRHLIKEKRETATLKCYPIPRHDTVYWYQQGPGQDPQFLISFYEKMQSDKGSIPDRFSAQQFSDYHSELNMSSLELGDSALYFCATLAGGSTDTQYFGPGTRLTVL.